The 3 T cell receptor beta chains presented below share a single source sample, sequenced in a study of control samples from healthy donors and cancer patients. Measured with immunoSEQ multiplex PCR; TCRdb has only the in-frame clones, and not every one. Here the sample spans some 76,000 clones, about nine tenths being singletons. Sequencing was performed on PBMCs. The receptors shown here come from a woman between 45 and 65 years old with colorectal cancer.

V usage is TRBV6-2 or TRBV6-3 and J usage is TRBJ1-1, with TRBD1 matching over 9 bases. Germline-derived CDR1 and CDR2 are MNHEY and SVGEGT. Trimming cost V 1 base and J 5 bases; bases outside gene matches: 8. CDR3 length: 16 amino acids. CDR3 in DNA: TGTGCCAGCAGTTACTGGGGACAGGGTTCGATTACTGAAGCTTTCTTT. It is translated as CASSYWGQGSITEAFF.

The V call is TRBV6-5, the J call TRBJ1-6; the D gene is possibly TRBD1 (5 bases). The V and J ends lost 6 bases and 6 bases respectively, with 15 bases between them. The germline gives CDR1 MNHEY, CDR2 SVGAGI. The CDR3 is 15 residues long. The CDR3 here is CASRTFTGRNSPLHF. In DNA form, the CDR3 reads TGTGCCAGCAGAACCTTCACAGGCCGTAATTCACCCCTCCACTTT.

The rearrangement joins TRBV5-5 to TRBJ1-5; 7 nucleotides align to TRBD1. The CDR3 is made up of 15 amino acids. The V and J ends lost 0 bases and 5 bases, in that order; junction bases with no gene match: 5. Germline CDR1 and CDR2: SGHKS and YYEKEE (reference sequence). Written as DNA, the CDR3 is TGTGCCAGCAGCTTGGACGAGACAGGGCATCAGCCCCAGCATTTT. Protein: CASSLDETGHQPQHF.